This T cell receptor (beta chain) comes out of a study of T-cell memory formation after mild COVID-19. TCRdb itself ran the 5' RACE reads through MiXCR, one entry per CDR3 protein. The table has roughly 350,000 distinct CDR3 sequences, approximately 29% seen once. This clonotype has just a few counts. Germline-derived CDR1 and CDR2 are MNHNS and SASEGT. Losses at the gene ends were 0 bases for V and 8 bases for J; bases not matched to a gene: 7. This CDR3 has 15 amino acids. This receptor was obtained from an adult woman who had mild COVID-19 (a few samples of this study predate the infection). Cell type and time point are not known. The rearrangement uses TRBV6-1 and TRBJ1-5; 7 nucleotides line up with TRBD1. Material for sequencing was PBMCs or a T cell subset sorted from them (not recorded which). The CDR3 sequence is CASSEAWDRDKPQHF. Here the CDR3 DNA reads TGTGCCAGCAGTGAAGCGTGGGACAGAGACAAGCCCCAGCATTTT.